Included here is one TCR beta chain sequence, with context. The specificity of this receptor is unknown. No qualities accompany the bases; no much larger clone lies one base away. Libraries were prepared through 5' RACE. Sequenced using an Illumina HiSeq 2000. Template switching added a universal primer binding site, and the final cDNA carried a unique molecular identifier that allowed TCR cDNA molecules to be counted accurately. Specific primers in the conserved constant-segment region were used to synthesize first-strand cDNA for TCR alpha and beta chains. To control for contamination, each cDNA library was double barcoded with a SMART-Mk sample barcode plus Illumina barcodes. TruSeq adapter sequences, together with Illumina sample barcodes, were added in two successive PCR steps. Sequencing of the TCR alpha and beta cDNA libraries was done on the Illumina HiSeq platform using custom primers. Under the source paper's analysis protocol: MiGEC was used to process raw reads and extract unique molecular identifiers, and MiXCR was used to find CDR3 positions. For each individual, recombination models were inferred using an EM algorithm with the repgenHMM and IGoR tools. Shared clonotypes were analyzed with the tcR package in R, and sharing was normalized by the product of cloneset sizes. To study raw recombination free of thymic and clonal selection effects, out-of-frame nonproductive sequences were analyzed. TCRdb reprocessing: public reads trimmed at Q25 with fastp, clones called with MiXCR, in-frame beta chains kept. Merged by CDR3 protein, the rows form single entries marked with the most common genes and DNA. TCRdb's processing, not the authors', yielded these V and J calls. The table for this sample lists 200,000 to 250,000 distinct CDR3 sequences; 8% to 11% of them were counted only once. The top ten clones comprise 9% to 10% of the sample.

These data belong to a study of identical twins (TCRdb year 2016). For the wider study: To test whether fetal clonotypes persist, this study deep-sequenced TCR alpha and beta repertoires from monozygotic twins, from unrelated adults of various ages, and from cord blood. Replicate twin experiments were performed at different times using different library preparation protocols to rule out contamination.

Overall study results and their limits: A weaker excess of twin sharing was found in beta out-of-frame sequences because the signal-to-noise ratio was lowered by fewer shared sequences. Compared with coincidental sharing between unrelated individuals, out-of-frame TCR alpha sequences shared between twins showed an excess of sequences with low generation probability. In monozygotic twins, recombination models systematically underestimated out-of-frame TCR alpha sharing, but the models matched the sharing seen between unrelated individuals. Abundant cord blood beta clonotypes had fewer insertions, young adult naive repertoires showed a similar but weaker trend, and memory repertoires showed no such trend. Because the same donors could not be followed over many years, conclusions were based on cross-sectional statistical analysis. Invariant T cells such as MAIT and iNKT could partly confound zero-insertion analyses, although diverse VJ usage argued against such confounding for most clonotypes.

All donors were healthy Caucasians. Miltenyi CD45RO+ enrichment and human naive T-cell isolation kits were used to isolate memory (CD45RO+) and naive T cells from PBMC. The CDR3 starts with the cysteine, ends with the phenylalanine, and has 14 residues. Of the read, only the CDR3 DNA is kept; its 42 bases are in frame from base 1. CDR1 and CDR2, looked up from the germline V gene, are MGHDK and SYGVNS. Compared with germline, V lacks 5 bases and J lacks 4 bases; bases without a gene match: 5. This clonotype originated in a man between 45 and 60 years old in good health. The sample comprised memory T cells sorted from blood. The sample's cell subset or site label, in plain terms: CD45RO+ enriched T cells. In this chain, TRBV25-1 is recombined with TRBJ2-7, and 10 bases in between align with TRBD1. The DNA reads TGTGCCAGCAGTAGGGGACAGGGGAAATACGAGCAGTACTTC. Translated, it reads CASSRGQGKYEQYF.